One sample yielded the 3 T cell receptor beta chains listed below, sequenced in a study of control samples from healthy donors and cancer patients. Assay: immunoSEQ multiplex PCR; the TCRdb copy retains only in-frame clones and omits some. The table lists tens of thousands of clones, roughly 90% of them singletons. The sample taken for sequencing was blood. These receptors were obtained from a woman aged 50 to 60 in good health.

The chain couples TRBV2 to TRBJ1-2, with 10 bases lining up with TRBD1. The CDR3 is made up of 13 amino acids. Germline V gene lookup returns CDR1 SNHLY and CDR2 FYNNEI. The V and J ends lost 6 bases and 8 bases, in that order; junction bases with no gene match: 6. The CDR3 sequence is CASRGQGEGGYTF. The CDR3 nucleotides read TGTGCCAGCAGAGGACAGGGGGAAGGAGGCTACACCTTC.

This chain links TRBV20-1 with TRBJ2-2; D might be TRBD2 (6 bases). CDR1 DFQATT and CDR2 SNEGSKA come from the germline V gene (reference sequence). Trimming cost V 3 bases and J 1 base, with 9 bases left between them. CDR3 length: 14 residues. DNA of the CDR3: TGCAGTGCTAGTCACGGGAGGAACACCGGGGAGCTGTTTTTT. It encodes CSASHGRNTGELFF.

CDR3 residues: CASSRNLRDYNNYGYTF. In DNA, the CDR3 is TGTGCCAGCAGTCGCAACCTCCGGGACTATAATAACTATGGCTACACCTTC. The chain uses TRBV6-6 and TRBJ1-2; maybe TRBD1 (5 bases). V lost 5 bases, J lost 1 base, and 20 bases lay in between. Germline CDR1 and CDR2: MNHNY and SVGAGI (reference sequence). This CDR3 has 17 amino acids.